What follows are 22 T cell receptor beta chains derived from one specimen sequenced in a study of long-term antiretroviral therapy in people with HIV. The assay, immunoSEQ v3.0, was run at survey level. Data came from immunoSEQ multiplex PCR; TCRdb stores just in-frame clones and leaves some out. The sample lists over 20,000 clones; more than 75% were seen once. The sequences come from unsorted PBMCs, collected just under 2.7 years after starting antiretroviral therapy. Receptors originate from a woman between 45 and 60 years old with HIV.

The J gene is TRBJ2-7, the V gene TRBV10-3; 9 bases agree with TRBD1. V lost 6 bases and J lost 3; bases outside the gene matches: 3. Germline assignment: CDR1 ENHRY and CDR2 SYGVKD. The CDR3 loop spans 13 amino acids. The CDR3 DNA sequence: TGTGCCATCAGAACGGACAGGGGCTACGAGCAGTACTTC. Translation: CAIRTDRGYEQYF.

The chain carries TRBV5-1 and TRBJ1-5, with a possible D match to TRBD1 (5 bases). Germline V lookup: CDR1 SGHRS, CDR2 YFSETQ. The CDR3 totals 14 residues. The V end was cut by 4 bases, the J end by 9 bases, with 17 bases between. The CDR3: CASSPEGNVGPQHF. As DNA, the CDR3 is TGCGCCAGCAGCCCGGAGGGGAACGTGGGGCCCCAGCATTTT.

The CDR3 DNA reads as TGTGCCAGCAGCTCCACTAGCGGGATTTTAGATACGCAGTATTTT. This translates into CASSSTSGILDTQYF. V gene TRBV5-4 combines with J gene TRBJ2-3; TRBD2 agrees at 10 bases. CDR3 size: 15 residues. Per germline, CDR1 SGHNT and CDR2 YYREEE (reference sequence). Germline trimming cut 3 bases from V and 5 bases from J; bases unmatched to any gene: 6. Drawing the rest from reference TRBV5-4 and TRBJ2-3, the complete variable domain is ETGVTQSPTHLIKTRGQQVTLRCSSQSGHNTVSWYQQALGQGPQFIFQYYREEENGRGNFPPRFSGLQFPNYSSELNVNALELDDSALYLCASSSTSGILDTQYFGPGTRLTVL.

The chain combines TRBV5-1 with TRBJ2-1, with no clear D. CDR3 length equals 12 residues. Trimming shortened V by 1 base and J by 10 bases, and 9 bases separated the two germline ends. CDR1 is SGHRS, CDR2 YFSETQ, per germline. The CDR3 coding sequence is TGCGCCAGCAGCTTGTCGGTAGAGGAGCAGTTCTTC. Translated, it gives CASSLSVEEQFF.

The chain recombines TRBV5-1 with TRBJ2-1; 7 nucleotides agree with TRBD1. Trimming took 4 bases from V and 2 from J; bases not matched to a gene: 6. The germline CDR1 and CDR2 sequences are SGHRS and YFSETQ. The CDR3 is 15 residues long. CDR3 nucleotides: TGCGCCAGCAGCATTCAGGGGGACCCCTACAATGAGCAGTTCTTC. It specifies CASSIQGDPYNEQFF.

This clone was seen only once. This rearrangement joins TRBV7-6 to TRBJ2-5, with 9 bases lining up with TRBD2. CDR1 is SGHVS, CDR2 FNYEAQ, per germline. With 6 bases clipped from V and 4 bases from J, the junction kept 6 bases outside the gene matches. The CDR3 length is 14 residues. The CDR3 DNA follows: TGTGCCAGCAGGCAGACTAGCGGAAGAGAGACCCAGTACTTC. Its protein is CASRQTSGRETQYF.

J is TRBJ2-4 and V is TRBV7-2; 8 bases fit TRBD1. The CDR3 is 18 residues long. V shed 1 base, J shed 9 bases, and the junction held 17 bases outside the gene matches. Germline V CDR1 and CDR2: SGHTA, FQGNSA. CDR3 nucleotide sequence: TGTGCCAGCAGCTTAGGCGCCCGGACAACAGGGGGTAGGAGCATTCAGTACTTC. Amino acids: CASSLGARTTGGRSIQYF.

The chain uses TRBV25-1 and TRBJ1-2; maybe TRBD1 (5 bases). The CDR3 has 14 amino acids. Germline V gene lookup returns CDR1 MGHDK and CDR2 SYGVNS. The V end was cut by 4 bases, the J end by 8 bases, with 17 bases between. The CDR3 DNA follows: TGTGCCAGCAGTGGGAGTCACAGGTCCGGGGGCTACACCTTC. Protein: CASSGSHRSGGYTF.

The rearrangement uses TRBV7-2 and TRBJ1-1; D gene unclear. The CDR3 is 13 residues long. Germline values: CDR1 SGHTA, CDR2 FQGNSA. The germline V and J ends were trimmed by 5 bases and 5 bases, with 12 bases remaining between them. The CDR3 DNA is TGTGCCAGCAGCCTACTGACTGAGACTGAAGCTTTCTTT. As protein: CASSLLTETEAFF.

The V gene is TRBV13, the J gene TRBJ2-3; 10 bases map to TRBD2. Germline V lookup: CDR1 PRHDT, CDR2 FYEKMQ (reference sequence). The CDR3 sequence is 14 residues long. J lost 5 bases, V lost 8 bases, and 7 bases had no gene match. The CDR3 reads CASRLAGDIDTQYF. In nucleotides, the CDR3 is TGTGCCAGCCGGCTAGCGGGAGACATAGATACGCAGTATTTT.

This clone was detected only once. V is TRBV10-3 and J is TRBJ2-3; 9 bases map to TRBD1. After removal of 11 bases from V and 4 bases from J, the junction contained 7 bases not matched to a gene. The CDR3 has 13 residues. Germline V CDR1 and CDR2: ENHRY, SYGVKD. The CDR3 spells CAGGQGEADTQYF. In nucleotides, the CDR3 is TGTGCCGGGGGACAGGGTGAGGCAGATACGCAGTATTTT.

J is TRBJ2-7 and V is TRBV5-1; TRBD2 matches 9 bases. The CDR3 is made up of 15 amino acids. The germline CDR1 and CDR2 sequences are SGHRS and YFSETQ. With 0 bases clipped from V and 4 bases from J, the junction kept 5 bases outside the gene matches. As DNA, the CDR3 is TGCGCCAGCAGCTTGGGGGTAGCGGGAGATTACGAGCAGTACTTC. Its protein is CASSLGVAGDYEQYF.

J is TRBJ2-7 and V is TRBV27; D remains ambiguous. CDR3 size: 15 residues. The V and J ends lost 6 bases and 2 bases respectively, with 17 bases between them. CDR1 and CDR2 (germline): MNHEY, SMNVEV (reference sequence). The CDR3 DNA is TGTGCCAGCAGCCCAACATACAGCCCCCCCTACGAGCAGTACTTC. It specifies CASSPTYSPPYEQYF.

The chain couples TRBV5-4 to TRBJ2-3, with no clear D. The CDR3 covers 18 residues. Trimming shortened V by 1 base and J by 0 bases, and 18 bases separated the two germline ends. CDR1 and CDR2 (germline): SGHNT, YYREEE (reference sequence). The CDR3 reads CASSLKMGTIPSTDTQYF. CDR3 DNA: TGTGCCAGCAGCTTGAAGATGGGAACCATCCCTAGCACAGATACGCAGTATTTT.

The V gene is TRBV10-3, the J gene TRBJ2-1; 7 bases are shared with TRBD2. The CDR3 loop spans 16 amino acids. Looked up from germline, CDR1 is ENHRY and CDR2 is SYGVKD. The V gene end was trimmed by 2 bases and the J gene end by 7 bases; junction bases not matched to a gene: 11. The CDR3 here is CAISELGRELNNEQFF. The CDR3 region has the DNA TGTGCCATCAGTGAGCTGGGGCGGGAGTTAAATAATGAGCAGTTCTTC.

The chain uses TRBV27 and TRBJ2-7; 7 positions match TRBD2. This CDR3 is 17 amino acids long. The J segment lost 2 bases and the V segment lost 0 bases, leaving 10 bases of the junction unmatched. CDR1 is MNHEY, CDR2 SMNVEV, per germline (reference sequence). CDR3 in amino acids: CASSLSVSAGEAYEQYF. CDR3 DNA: TGTGCCAGCAGTTTATCAGTGTCGGCGGGAGAAGCCTACGAGCAGTACTTC.

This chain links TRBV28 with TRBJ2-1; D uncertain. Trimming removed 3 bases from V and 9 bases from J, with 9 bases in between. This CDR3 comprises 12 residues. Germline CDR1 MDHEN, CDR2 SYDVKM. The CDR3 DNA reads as TGTGCCAGCAGTTTCAAGCTCAGTGAGCAGTTCTTC. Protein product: CASSFKLSEQFF.

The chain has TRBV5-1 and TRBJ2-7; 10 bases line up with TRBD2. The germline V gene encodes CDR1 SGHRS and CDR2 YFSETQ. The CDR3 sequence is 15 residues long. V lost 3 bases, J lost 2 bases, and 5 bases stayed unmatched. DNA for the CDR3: TGCGCCAGCAGCTCGGGACTAGCGAGAACCTACGAGCAGTACTTC. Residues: CASSSGLARTYEQYF.

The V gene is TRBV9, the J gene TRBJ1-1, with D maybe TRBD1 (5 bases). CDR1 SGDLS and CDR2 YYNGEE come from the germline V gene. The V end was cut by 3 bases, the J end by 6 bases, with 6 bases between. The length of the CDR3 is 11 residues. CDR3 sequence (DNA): TGTGCCAGCAGCGGGGACCCTGAAGCTTTCTTT. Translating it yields CASSGDPEAFF.

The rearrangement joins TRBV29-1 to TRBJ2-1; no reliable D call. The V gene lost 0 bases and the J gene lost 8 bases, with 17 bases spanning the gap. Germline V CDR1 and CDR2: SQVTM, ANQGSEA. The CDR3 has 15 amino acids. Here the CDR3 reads CSVEDRVDPLDEQFF. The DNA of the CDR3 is TGCAGCGTTGAAGATCGGGTGGACCCCCTTGATGAGCAGTTCTTC.

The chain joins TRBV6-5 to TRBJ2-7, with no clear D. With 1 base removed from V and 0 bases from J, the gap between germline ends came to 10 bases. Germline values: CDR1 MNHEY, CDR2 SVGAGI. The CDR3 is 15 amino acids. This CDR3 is CASSYYKQSSYEQYF. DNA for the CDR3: TGTGCCAGCAGTTACTACAAACAGAGCTCCTACGAGCAGTACTTC.

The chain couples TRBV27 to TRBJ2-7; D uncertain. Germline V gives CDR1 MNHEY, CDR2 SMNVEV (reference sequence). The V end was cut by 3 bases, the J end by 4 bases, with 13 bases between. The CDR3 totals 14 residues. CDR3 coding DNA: TGTGCCAGCAGTTTGAGTTATAATGGGTACGAGCAGTACTTC. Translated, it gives CASSLSYNGYEQYF.